Following are 27 T cell receptor beta chains from one sample sequenced in a study of shared clonotypes between healthy human individuals. Profiled with immunoSEQ multiplex PCR; TCRdb holds only in-frame clones, not every one. This sample has more than 400,000 clones, with 90% to 97% found just once. Sample: naive CD4+ T cells sorted from blood. Subset in this sample: CD45RA+ positively selected. These receptor sequences come from a woman between 25 and 40 years old in good health.

Concerning this clone: Other DNA sequences in this sample translate to the same CDR3. The chain is built from TRBV7-8 and TRBJ2-7; the D is unclear. Germline V gene sequence: CDR1 SGHVS, CDR2 FQNEAQ. The CDR3 spans 11 residues. V was pared by 5 bases and J by 0 bases, with 2 bases between. The CDR3 region is CASSPSYEQYF. DNA for the CDR3: TGTGCCAGCAGCCCCTCCTACGAGCAGTACTTC.

The V and J genes are TRBV5-6 and TRBJ1-4; no clear D gene. The V gene's germline CDR1 is SGHDT and CDR2 YYEEEE. V was trimmed by 2 bases and J by 8 bases, leaving 10 bases between them. The CDR3 has 13 amino acids. The CDR3 DNA reads as TGTGCCAGCAGCTTCCGGGGAGCGGAAAAACTGTTTTTT. This encodes CASSFRGAEKLFF. Based on the CDR3 plus reference TRBV5-6 and TRBJ1-4, the full variable domain is DAGVTQSPTHLIKTRGQQVTLRCSPKSGHDTVSWYQQALGQGPQFIFQYYEEEERQRGNFPDRFSGHQFPNYSSELNVNALLLGDSALYLCASSFRGAEKLFFGSGTQLSVL.

The rearrangement uses TRBV19 and TRBJ1-1; D is unclear. Germline V CDR1 and CDR2: LNHDA, SQIVND (reference sequence). With 5 bases removed from V and 1 base from J, the gap between germline ends came to 8 bases. This CDR3 is 13 amino acids long. CDR3 sequence reads: CASSRTKNTEAFF. CDR3 sequence (DNA): TGTGCCAGTAGTCGGACGAAGAACACTGAAGCTTTCTTT.

The chain joins TRBV7-9 to TRBJ1-1, with TRBD1 as a possible D gene (6 bases). V dropped 5 bases and J dropped 0 bases, with 10 bases sitting between them. Germline lookup yields CDR1 SEHNR and CDR2 FQNEAQ (reference sequence). The CDR3 is 14 amino acids. As DNA, the CDR3 is TGTGCCAGCAGCGTCGACAGGATGAACACTGAAGCTTTCTTT. Its protein is CASSVDRMNTEAFF.

This clone was found once. In DNA, the CDR3 is TGTGCCAGCAGGGGATACACAGGGGGCCGGTACGAGCAGTACTTC. It yields the protein CASRGYTGGRYEQYF. The chain couples TRBV28 to TRBJ2-5; 9 bases fit TRBD1. The end of the DNA aligns better with TRBJ2-7, so the J call may be wrong. CDR1 and CDR2 (germline): MDHEN, SYDVKM. This CDR3 has 15 residues.

The chain employs TRBV27 and TRBJ2-2; 13 nucleotides agree with TRBD2. Unmatched junction bases numbered 13, after V lost 5 bases and J lost 4 bases. CDR1 is MNHEY, CDR2 SMNVEV, per germline (reference sequence). The CDR3 length is 19 residues. The CDR3 reads CASSNQPGLAGRGTGELFF. The CDR3, as DNA: TGTGCCAGCAGTAACCAACCGGGACTAGCGGGAAGGGGCACCGGGGAGCTGTTTTTT.

The V gene is TRBV10-1, the J gene TRBJ2-7, with TRBD1 identical over 10 bases. This CDR3 has 16 amino acids. The J segment lost 7 bases and the V segment lost 8 bases, leaving 17 bases of the junction unmatched. The V gene's germline CDR1 is WNHNN and CDR2 SYGVQD (reference sequence). The chain's CDR3 is CASSRGQGFSLGEQYF. CDR3 in DNA: TGCGCCAGCTCCCGGGGACAGGGGTTTTCTTTAGGTGAGCAGTACTTC.

CDR3 bases: TGTGCCAGCGACAGGACAGGGCTGGAGACCCAGTACTTC. It translates to CASDRTGLETQYF. This chain joins TRBV2 and TRBJ2-5; TRBD1 agrees at 8 bases. The CDR3 runs 13 residues. Germline lookup yields CDR1 SNHLY and CDR2 FYNNEI. V gave up 8 bases and J gave up 5 bases; unmatched junction bases: 7.

CDR3 residues: CASSPAGGTGGRTEAFF. As DNA, the CDR3 is TGTGCCAGCAGCCCAGCAGGAGGGACAGGGGGCAGAACTGAAGCTTTCTTT. V and J are TRBV11-2 and TRBJ1-1, with 12 positions matching TRBD1. The CDR3 is 17 amino acids. The germline gives CDR1 SGHAT, CDR2 FQNNGV. V trimming: 5 bases; J trimming: 5 bases; junction bases outside the gene matches: 12.

The CDR3: CASSHWTSGISNEQFF. Written as DNA, the CDR3 is TGTGCCAGCAGTCACTGGACTAGCGGGATTTCCAATGAGCAGTTCTTC. This chain links TRBV28 with TRBJ2-1; 12 nucleotides match TRBD2. Unmatched junction bases numbered 8, after V lost 5 bases and J lost 6 bases. There are 16 residues in the CDR3. CDR1 is MDHEN and CDR2 is SYDVKM in the germline V gene.

Worth noting for this clone: This sample also contains other DNA sequences that code for the same CDR3. The rearrangement joins TRBV2 to TRBJ2-7; TRBD1 matches 7 bases. The germline V gene encodes CDR1 SNHLY and CDR2 FYNNEI. The CDR3 runs to 12 residues. The V gene end was trimmed by 4 bases and the J gene end by 3 bases; junction bases not matched to a gene: 0. The CDR3 nucleotides are TGTGCCAGCAGTGGGGACAGCTACGAGCAGTACTTC. This encodes CASSGDSYEQYF.

The V call is TRBV7-9, the J call TRBJ1-2; no definite D call. CDR1 and CDR2 from the germline V gene are SEHNR and FQNEAQ (reference sequence). Trimming left V 1 base short and J 4 bases short, with 7 bases between. The CDR3 runs 13 residues. The CDR3 DNA follows: TGTGCCAGCAGCTTAGGGTCCGGCTATGGCTACACCTTC. Amino acid sequence: CASSLGSGYGYTF.

The V and J genes are TRBV28 and TRBJ1-5; D remains ambiguous. V lost 5 bases and J 0 bases, leaving 8 bases between the germline ends. Per germline, CDR1 MDHEN and CDR2 SYDVKM. This CDR3 is 14 amino acids long. In nucleotides, the CDR3 is TGTGCCAGCAGTCTACACAATAGCAATCAGCCCCAGCATTTT. Translation: CASSLHNSNQPQHF. The entire variable domain, with the rest obtained from reference TRBV28 and TRBJ1-5, is as follows: DVKVTQSSRYLVKRTGEKVFLECVQDMDHENMFWYRQDPGLGLRLIYFSYDVKMKEKGDIPEGYSVSREKKERFSLILESASTNQTSMYLCASSLHNSNQPQHFGDGTRLSIL.

The chain has TRBV10-2 and TRBJ2-1; a weak D match, TRBD2 (6 bases). The CDR3 extends over 14 amino acids. Trimming left V 1 base short and J 14 bases short, with 18 bases between. CDR1 WSHSY and CDR2 SAAADI come from the germline V gene. As DNA, the CDR3 is TGCGCCAGCAGTGAGTGGAGGGGATGGTTTGAAGAGTTCTTC. Protein: CASSEWRGWFEEFF.

The chain links TRBV4-2 to TRBJ1-2, with 9 bases that match TRBD1. Germline CDR1 LGHNA, CDR2 YNFKEQ. The CDR3 has 15 residues. Trimming took 4 bases from V and 3 from J; bases not matched to a gene: 6. The CDR3 is CASSPGQGKHYGYTF. The CDR3 DNA follows: TGTGCCAGCAGCCCTGGACAGGGGAAGCACTATGGCTACACCTTC.

The chain is built from TRBV18 and TRBJ1-6; 10 bases agree with TRBD1. This CDR3 is built from 18 residues. CDR1 is KGHSH, CDR2 LQKENI, per germline. The J segment lost 14 bases and the V segment lost 6 bases, leaving 22 bases of the junction unmatched. CDR3 sequence reads: CASSPSRDRGFLGGTLHF. CDR3 nucleotide sequence: TGTGCCAGCTCCCCATCACGGGACAGGGGTTTCCTTGGGGGTACCCTCCACTTT.

The chain combines TRBV5-8 with TRBJ2-7; 9 nucleotides align to TRBD2. J gave up 1 base and V 7 bases, and 9 bases lay outside the gene matches. Germline V CDR1 and CDR2: SGHTS, YDEGEE. The CDR3 has 15 residues. The CDR3 loop reads CASAPRREGSYEQYF. CDR3 in DNA: TGTGCCAGCGCCCCCAGGCGGGAGGGGTCCTACGAGCAGTACTTC.

Here the CDR3 reads CASSVASLAGVFNEQFF. For the CDR3, the DNA is TGTGCCAGCAGCGTAGCGTCCTTGGCGGGAGTCTTTAATGAGCAGTTCTTC. The chain recombines TRBV9 with TRBJ2-1; 7 nucleotides agree with TRBD2. CDR3 length: 17 amino acids. CDR1 SGDLS and CDR2 YYNGEE come from the germline V gene. V lost 0 bases to trimming and J lost 7 bases; unmatched junction nucleotides: 13.

The rearrangement links TRBV19 to TRBJ2-1; 7 positions agree with TRBD2. The germline V gene encodes CDR1 LNHDA and CDR2 SQIVND (reference sequence). V lost 7 bases to trimming and J lost 12 bases; unmatched junction nucleotides: 18. The length of the CDR3 is 15 residues. DNA of the CDR3: TGTGCCAGTACCCTAAGGGCGGGAGCCCGGTATTTGCAGTTCTTC. It yields the protein CASTLRAGARYLQFF.

The chain has TRBV11-2 and TRBJ1-2; maybe TRBD1 (5 bases). The CDR3 extends over 16 amino acids. V was pared by 0 bases and J by 4 bases, with 15 bases between. Per germline, CDR1 SGHAT and CDR2 FQNNGV. The CDR3 loop reads CASSLDGALNPYGYTF. The CDR3 bases are TGTGCCAGCAGCTTAGACGGGGCCCTTAACCCCTATGGCTACACCTTC.

This clone was detected once. The chain uses TRBV5-1 and TRBJ2-3, with D possibly being TRBD2 (5 bases). This CDR3 has 14 amino acids. Germline loops: CDR1 SGHRS, CDR2 YFSETQ. V lost 4 bases and J 1 base, leaving 10 bases between the germline ends. This chain's CDR3 is CASSTGLRTDTQYF. In DNA form, the CDR3 reads TGCGCCAGCAGCACCGGACTCCGCACAGATACGCAGTATTTT.

This chain links TRBV9 with TRBJ2-5; a possible D gene is TRBD1 (6 bases). With 0 bases removed from V and 9 bases from J, the gap between germline ends came to 21 bases. Germline assignment: CDR1 SGDLS and CDR2 YYNGEE. The CDR3 spans 16 residues. For the CDR3, the DNA is TGTGCCAGCAGCGTAGGTCCCGACAGGCGGGCAGTGGCCCAGTACTTC. Protein: CASSVGPDRRAVAQYF.

The chain uses TRBV5-4 and TRBJ1-4, with 10 bases identical to TRBD1. The CDR3 runs to 19 residues. The V gene end was trimmed by 4 bases and the J gene end by 8 bases; junction bases not matched to a gene: 20. Germline V CDR1 and CDR2: SGHNT, YYREEE (reference sequence). The CDR3 sequence: CASSPDTTWGPGQGEKLFF. The CDR3 DNA reads as TGTGCCAGCAGCCCGGATACCACTTGGGGTCCGGGACAGGGGGAAAAACTGTTTTTT.

The chain links TRBV7-8 to TRBJ2-1; maybe TRBD2 (5 bases). The CDR3 is 16 amino acids. Looked up from germline, CDR1 is SGHVS and CDR2 is FQNEAQ. Trimming left V 1 base short and J 1 base short, with 11 bases between. The CDR3 region is CASSLVRARSYNEQFF. For the CDR3, the DNA is TGTGCCAGCAGCTTAGTGAGGGCCAGGTCCTACAATGAGCAGTTCTTC.

The V and J genes are TRBV12-5 and TRBJ2-1, with D perhaps matching TRBD1 (5 bases). This CDR3 contains 12 residues. Trimming pared 3 bases from V and 9 bases from J, leaving 9 bases between. Per germline, CDR1 LGHNT and CDR2 FRNRAP. The CDR3 bases are TGTGCTAGTGGTTTAGGGGCTTTTGAGCAGTTCTTC. As protein: CASGLGAFEQFF.

This chain joins TRBV28 and TRBJ1-2; no clear D. V lost 6 bases and J 3 bases, leaving 8 bases between the germline ends. This CDR3 comprises 12 residues. Per germline, CDR1 MDHEN and CDR2 SYDVKM. The CDR3 here is CASRTGDYGYTF. CDR3 nucleotides: TGTGCCAGCAGGACGGGAGACTATGGCTACACCTTC.

This chain joins TRBV14 and TRBJ2-1; 7 bases fit TRBD2. The trim removed 3 bases at V and 6 bases at J, leaving 17 bases unmatched. Per germline, CDR1 SGHDN and CDR2 FVKESK. CDR3 size: 18 residues. CDR3 in amino acids: CASSHPRIGRGSSNEQFF. CDR3 sequence (DNA): TGTGCCAGCAGCCACCCCCGAATCGGCCGCGGGAGTAGCAATGAGCAGTTCTTC. Together with reference TRBV14 and TRBJ2-1, the CDR3 gives the full variable domain: EAGVTQFPSHSVIEKGQTVTLRCDPISGHDNLYWYRRVMGKEIKFLLHFVKESKQDESGMPNNRFLAERTGGTYSTLKVQPAELEDSGVYFCASSHPRIGRGSSNEQFFGPGTRLTVL.